Described below is a single TCR beta chain sequence and its context. Its antigen remains unknown. The assay was immunoSEQ multiplex PCR, and TCRdb's table has in-frame clones only and misses some. The sample lists about 52,000 clones, none appearing once, the ten largest making up about 1.8%. This entry belongs to a study of T cell clonality in common variable immunodeficiency. Study results and limitations: Repertoire-complication correlations in CVID were limited by patient heterogeneity. Authors noted CVID clonality's cause needs subpopulation repertoire sequencing.

The receptor's source is a person aged 18 to 75 in good health. What was sequenced was peripheral blood mononuclear cells.

CDR3 DNA (partial): TGTGCCAGTAGTGGCCGAGGACAGGACAAAACTAACTATGGT. It encodes CASSGRGQDKTNYG. The entire CDR3 is CASSGRGQDKTNYGQYF. The chain couples TRBV19 to TRBJ2-4, with 7 bases matching TRBD1. The read stops 3 residues short of the end of the CDR3; the missing end is completed from the germline J gene. The CDR3 has 17 residues. Germline loops: CDR1 LNHDA, CDR2 SQIVND (reference sequence).